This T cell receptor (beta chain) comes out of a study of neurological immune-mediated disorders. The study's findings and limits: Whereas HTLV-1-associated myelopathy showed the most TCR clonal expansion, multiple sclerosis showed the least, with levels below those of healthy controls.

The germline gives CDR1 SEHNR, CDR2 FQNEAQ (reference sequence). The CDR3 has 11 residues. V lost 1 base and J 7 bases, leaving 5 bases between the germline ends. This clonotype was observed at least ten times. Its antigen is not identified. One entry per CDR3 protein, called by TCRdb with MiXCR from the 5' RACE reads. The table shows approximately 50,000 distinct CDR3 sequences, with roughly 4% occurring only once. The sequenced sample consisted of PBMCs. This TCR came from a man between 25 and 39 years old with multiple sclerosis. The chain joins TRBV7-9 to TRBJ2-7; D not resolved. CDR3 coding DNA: TGTGCCAGCAGCTTAGTCGGAGAGCAGTACTTC. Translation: CASSLVGEQYF.